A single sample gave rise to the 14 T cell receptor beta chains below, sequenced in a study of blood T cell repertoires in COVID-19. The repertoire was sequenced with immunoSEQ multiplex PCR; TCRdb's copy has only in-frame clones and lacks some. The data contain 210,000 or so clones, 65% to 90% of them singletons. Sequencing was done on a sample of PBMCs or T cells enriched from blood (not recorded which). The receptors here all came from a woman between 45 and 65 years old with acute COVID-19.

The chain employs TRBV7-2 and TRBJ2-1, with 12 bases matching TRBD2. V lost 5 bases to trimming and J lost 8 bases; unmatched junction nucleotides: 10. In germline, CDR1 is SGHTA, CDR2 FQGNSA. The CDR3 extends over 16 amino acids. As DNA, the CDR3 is TGTGCCAGCAGCCCCGGACTAGCGGGGAGGAGAGATGAGCAGTTCTTC. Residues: CASSPGLAGRRDEQFF.

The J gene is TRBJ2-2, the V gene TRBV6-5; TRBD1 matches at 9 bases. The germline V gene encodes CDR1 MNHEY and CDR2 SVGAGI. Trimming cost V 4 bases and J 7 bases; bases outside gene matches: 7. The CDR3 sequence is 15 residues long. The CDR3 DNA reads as TGTGCCAGCAGTTCACCGACAGGGGGAAACGGGGAGCTGTTTTTT. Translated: CASSSPTGGNGELFF.

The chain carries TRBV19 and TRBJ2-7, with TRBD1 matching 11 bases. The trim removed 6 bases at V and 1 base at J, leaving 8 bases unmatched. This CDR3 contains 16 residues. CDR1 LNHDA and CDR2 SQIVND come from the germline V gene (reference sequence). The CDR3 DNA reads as TGTGCCAGTAGGCCGAAGGGACAGGGGGGGTCCTACGAGCAGTACTTC. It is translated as CASRPKGQGGSYEQYF.

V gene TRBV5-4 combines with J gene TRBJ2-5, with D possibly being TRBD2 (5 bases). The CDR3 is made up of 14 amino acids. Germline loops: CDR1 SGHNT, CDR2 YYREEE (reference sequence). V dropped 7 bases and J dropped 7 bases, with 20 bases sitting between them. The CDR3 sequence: CASRVSRTAGTQYF. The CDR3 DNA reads TGTGCCAGCCGCGTCAGTAGGACGGCGGGGACCCAGTACTTC.

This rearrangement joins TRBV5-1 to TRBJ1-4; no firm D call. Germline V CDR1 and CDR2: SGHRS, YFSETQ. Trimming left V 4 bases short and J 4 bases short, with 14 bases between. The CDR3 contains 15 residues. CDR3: CASSPQVDNNEKLFF. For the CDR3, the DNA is TGCGCCAGCAGCCCTCAGGTAGACAATAATGAAAAACTGTTTTTT.

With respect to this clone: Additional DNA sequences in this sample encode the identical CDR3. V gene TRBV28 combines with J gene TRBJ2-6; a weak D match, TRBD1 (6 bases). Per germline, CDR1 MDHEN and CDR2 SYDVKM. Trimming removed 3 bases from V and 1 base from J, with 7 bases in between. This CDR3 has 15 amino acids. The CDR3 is CASSLRGSGANVLTF. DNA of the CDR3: TGTGCCAGCAGTTTGAGGGGGTCTGGGGCCAACGTCCTGACTTTC.

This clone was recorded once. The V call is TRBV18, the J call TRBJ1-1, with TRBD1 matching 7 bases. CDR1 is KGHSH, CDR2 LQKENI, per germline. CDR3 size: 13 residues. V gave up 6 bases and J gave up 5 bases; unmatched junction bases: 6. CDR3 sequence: CASSRDRETEAFF. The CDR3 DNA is TGTGCCAGCTCCCGCGACAGGGAGACTGAAGCTTTCTTT. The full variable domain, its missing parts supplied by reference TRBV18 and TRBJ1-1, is NAGVMQNPRHLVRRRGQEARLRCSPMKGHSHVYWYRQLPEEGLKFMVYLQKENIIDESGMPKERFSAEFPKEGPSILRIQQVVRGDSAAYFCASSRDRETEAFFGQGTRLTVV.

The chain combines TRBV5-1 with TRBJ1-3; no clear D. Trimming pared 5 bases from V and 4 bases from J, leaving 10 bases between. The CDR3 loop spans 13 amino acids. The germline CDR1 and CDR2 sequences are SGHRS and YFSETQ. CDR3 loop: CASSWAEGNTIYF. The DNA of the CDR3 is TGCGCCAGCAGTTGGGCAGAGGGAAACACCATATATTTT.

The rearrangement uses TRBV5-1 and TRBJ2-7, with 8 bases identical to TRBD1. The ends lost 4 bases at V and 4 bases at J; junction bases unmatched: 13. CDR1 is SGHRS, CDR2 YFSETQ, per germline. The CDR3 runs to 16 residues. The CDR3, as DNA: TGCGCCAGCAGCCACGAACCTGACAGGGGCCGATACGAGCAGTACTTC. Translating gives CASSHEPDRGRYEQYF. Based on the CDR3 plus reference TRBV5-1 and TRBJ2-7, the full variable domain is KAGVTQTPRYLIKTRGQQVTLSCSPISGHRSVSWYQQTPGQGLQFLFEYFSETQRNKGNFPGRFSGRQFSNSRSEMNVSTLELGDSALYLCASSHEPDRGRYEQYFGPGTRLTVT.

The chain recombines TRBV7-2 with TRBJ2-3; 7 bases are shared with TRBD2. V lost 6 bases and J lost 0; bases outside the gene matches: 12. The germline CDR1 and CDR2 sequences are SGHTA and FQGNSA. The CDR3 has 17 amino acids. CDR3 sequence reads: CASRPGRGGGSTDTQYF. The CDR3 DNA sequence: TGTGCCAGCAGGCCAGGGCGTGGCGGGGGTAGCACAGATACGCAGTATTTT.

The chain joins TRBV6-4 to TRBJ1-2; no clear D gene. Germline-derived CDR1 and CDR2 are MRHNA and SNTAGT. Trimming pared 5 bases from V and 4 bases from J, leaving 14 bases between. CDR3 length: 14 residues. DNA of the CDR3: TGTGCCAGCAGTCCCGGGGAGGGCGGCTATGGCTACACCTTC. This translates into CASSPGEGGYGYTF.

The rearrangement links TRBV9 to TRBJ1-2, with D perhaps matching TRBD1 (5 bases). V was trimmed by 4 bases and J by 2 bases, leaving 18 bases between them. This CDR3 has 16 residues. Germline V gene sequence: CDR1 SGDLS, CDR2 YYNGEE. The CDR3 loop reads CASSPMGRAVNYGYTF. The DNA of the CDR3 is TGTGCCAGCAGCCCCATGGGCAGGGCCGTCAACTATGGCTACACCTTC.

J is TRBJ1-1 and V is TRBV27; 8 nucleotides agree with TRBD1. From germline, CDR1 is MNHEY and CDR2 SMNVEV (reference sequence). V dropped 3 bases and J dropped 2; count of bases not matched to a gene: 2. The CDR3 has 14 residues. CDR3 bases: TGTGCCAGCAGTTTGTCAGGGGGCAACACTGAAGCTTTCTTT. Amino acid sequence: CASSLSGGNTEAFF.

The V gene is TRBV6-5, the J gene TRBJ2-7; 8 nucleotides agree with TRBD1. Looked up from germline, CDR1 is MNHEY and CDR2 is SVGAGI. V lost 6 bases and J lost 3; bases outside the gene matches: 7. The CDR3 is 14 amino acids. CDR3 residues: CASRSSTGDYEQYF. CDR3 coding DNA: TGTGCCAGCAGGAGTTCGACAGGGGACTACGAGCAGTACTTC.